One sample yielded the 22 T cell receptor beta chains listed below, sequenced in a study of shared clonotypes between healthy human individuals (dated by TCRdb to between 2020 and 2021). Library prep was done by the immunoSEQ multiplex PCR assay. Entries here come from immuneACCESS through TCRdb and include only in-frame sequences with V and J called. Some clones fail to appear in such tables; in the studies checked, an unresolved V gene covers under half of the shortfall, and the cause of the remainder is unknown. The sample table contains 2 million to 2.5 million clones; only one count was recorded for about nine tenths of them. The leading ten clones occupy approximately 0.4% of the sample. Sequenced: naive CD4+ T cells from PBMCs. The cell subset or site label, as the study defines it: CD45RA+ positively selected. The source is a man aged 18 to 30 in good health. Some clones in this sample may be carry-over from other donors' samples.

The chain links TRBV29-1 to TRBJ2-5; tentatively, D is TRBD2 (6 bases). Germline V gene lookup returns CDR1 SQVTM and CDR2 ANQGSEA. The V gene lost 5 bases and the J gene lost 3 bases, with 13 bases spanning the gap. This CDR3 spans 13 amino acids. The DNA for the CDR3 is TGCAGCGTTAAACGGGACTTAGAAGAGACCCAGTACTTC. Translation: CSVKRDLEETQYF.

Only a few counts were recorded for this clone. The chain carries TRBV2 and TRBJ2-1; D is ambiguous. Trimming shortened V by 7 bases and J by 1 base, and 2 bases separated the two germline ends. Per the germline V gene, CDR1 is SNHLY and CDR2 is FYNNEI. The CDR3 extends over 11 amino acids. The CDR3, as DNA: TGTGCCAGCAAATCCTACAATGAGCAGTTCTTC. This gives the protein CASKSYNEQFF.

The rearrangement joins TRBV28 to TRBJ2-1; a possible D gene is TRBD2 (6 bases). CDR3 length equals 16 residues. V lost 4 bases to trimming and J lost 9 bases, with 22 bases between them. The germline gives CDR1 MDHEN, CDR2 SYDVKM. CDR3 residues: CASSSLAGSPTSEQFF. Here the CDR3 DNA reads TGTGCCAGCAGTTCACTCGCCGGGAGCCCGACAAGTGAGCAGTTCTTC.

This clone has a single count. V is TRBV7-9 and J is TRBJ1-5; weak D call: TRBD1 (6 bases). CDR1 and CDR2 (germline): SEHNR, FQNEAQ (reference sequence). There are 14 residues in the CDR3. V lost 1 base and J lost 6, with 10 bases in between. The CDR3 nucleotides read TGTGCCAGCAGCTTAGAGGGGGGATTTCAGCCCCAGCATTTT. Amino acid sequence: CASSLEGGFQPQHF.

The rearrangement links TRBV28 to TRBJ2-3, with D tentatively TRBD2 (6 bases). CDR3 length: 13 amino acids. The ends were cut back, 5 bases at V and 8 bases at J, with 14 bases in the middle. Germline V gives CDR1 MDHEN, CDR2 SYDVKM. Written as DNA, the CDR3 is TGTGCCAGCAGTCAGACTAGTTTCGGTACGCAGTATTTT. It is translated as CASSQTSFGTQYF.

The genes are TRBV5-1 and TRBJ1-1; possible D gene TRBD1, 6 bases. The V gene's germline CDR1 is SGHRS and CDR2 YFSETQ. The V end lost 2 bases, the J end lost 4 bases, and 12 bases lay between the germline ends. CDR3 length equals 14 residues. The CDR3 loop reads CASSFRGASTEAFF. The CDR3 region has the DNA TGCGCCAGCAGCTTCCGGGGGGCTAGCACTGAAGCTTTCTTT.

The chain joins TRBV19 to TRBJ1-3; 9 positions match TRBD1. In germline, CDR1 is LNHDA, CDR2 SQIVND (reference sequence). V lost 7 bases, J lost 0 bases, and 7 bases stayed unmatched. The CDR3 is 16 amino acids. The CDR3 is CASKNTGGSSGNTIYF. The CDR3 DNA is TGTGCCAGTAAAAACACAGGGGGCAGCTCTGGAAACACCATATATTTT.

The chain links TRBV28 to TRBJ2-1; 9 nucleotides align to TRBD1. This CDR3 is 15 amino acids long. Trimming took 5 bases from V and 6 from J; bases not matched to a gene: 8. Germline V gene data show CDR1 as MDHEN and CDR2 as SYDVKM. CDR3 DNA: TGTGCCAGCAGTGGAGGACAGGGGTCGGGCAATGAGCAGTTCTTC. Translated: CASSGGQGSGNEQFF.

This chain connects TRBV9 to TRBJ2-5; a weak D match, TRBD2 (6 bases). Germline CDR1 and CDR2: SGDLS and YYNGEE. V was pared by 0 bases and J by 4 bases, with 13 bases between. The CDR3 loop spans 15 amino acids. This chain's CDR3 is CASSVEGLGGETQYF. CDR3 coding DNA: TGTGCCAGCAGCGTAGAGGGGCTCGGGGGAGAGACCCAGTACTTC.

The rearrangement uses TRBV5-1 and TRBJ2-7; 7 nucleotides line up with TRBD1. The germline CDR1 and CDR2 sequences are SGHRS and YFSETQ. The trim removed 1 base at V and 3 bases at J, leaving 10 bases unmatched. CDR3 length equals 16 residues. CDR3 amino acids: CASSLMAGTAVYEQYF. The DNA of the CDR3 is TGCGCCAGCAGCTTGATGGCCGGGACAGCAGTCTACGAGCAGTACTTC.

This rearrangement joins TRBV18 to TRBJ2-2; unclear D gene. The CDR3 consists of 14 residues. CDR1 and CDR2 from the germline V gene are KGHSH and LQKENI. The V and J ends lost 2 bases and 0 bases respectively, with 4 bases between them. DNA for the CDR3: TGTGCCAGCTCACCAACGACGAACACCGGGGAGCTGTTTTTT. It yields the protein CASSPTTNTGELFF.

This clone was seen a handful of times. The chain links TRBV11-2 to TRBJ2-2, with D perhaps TRBD2 (6 bases). The CDR3 consists of 13 residues. Germline CDR1 SGHAT, CDR2 FQNNGV. V lost 5 bases and J 5 bases, leaving 9 bases between the germline ends. This CDR3 reads CASSRGATGELFF. For the CDR3, the DNA is TGTGCCAGCAGCCGCGGGGCAACCGGGGAGCTGTTTTTT.

This chain's CDR3 is CASSIEGTGGNYGYTF. For the CDR3, the DNA is TGTGCCAGTAGTATTGAGGGGACAGGGGGCAACTATGGCTACACCTTC. The gene calls are TRBV19 and TRBJ1-2, with TRBD1 matching 12 bases. V shed 3 bases and J 2 bases; nucleotides not matched to a gene: 4. Germline CDR1 and CDR2: LNHDA and SQIVND (reference sequence). The CDR3 covers 16 residues.

V usage is TRBV11-3 and J usage is TRBJ2-6; D possibly uses TRBD1 or TRBD2 (5 bases each). The CDR3 is 17 residues long. Germline V gene data show CDR1 as SGHNT and CDR2 as YENEEA. The V end was cut by 4 bases, the J end by 0 bases, with 13 bases between. CDR3 in DNA: TGTGCCAGCAGCTCGGGACGTGGGGGCTCTGGGGCCAACGTCCTGACTTTC. Protein product: CASSSGRGGSGANVLTF.

The rearrangement links TRBV5-1 to TRBJ2-7, with D unresolved. V lost 6 bases to trimming and J lost 4 bases, with 20 bases between them. CDR3 length equals 15 residues. Looked up from germline, CDR1 is SGHRS and CDR2 is YFSETQ. The CDR3: CASTWSGQLPYEQYF. CDR3 in DNA: TGCGCCAGCACCTGGTCCGGTCAACTCCCTTACGAGCAGTACTTC.

This chain joins TRBV30 and TRBJ1-1; D gene uncertain. The ends were cut back, 4 bases at V and 1 base at J, with 13 bases in the middle. There are 14 residues in the CDR3. Germline assignment: CDR1 GTSNPN and CDR2 SVGIG (reference sequence). The CDR3 loop reads CAWTLHSPNTEAFF. CDR3 bases: TGTGCCTGGACCTTACATTCACCGAACACTGAAGCTTTCTTT.

CDR3 amino acids: CASSEGPSYEQYF. The CDR3 bases are TGTGCCAGCAGCGAGGGACCCTCCTACGAGCAGTACTTC. This chain links TRBV7-3 with TRBJ2-5; either TRBD1 or TRBD2 may supply D (5 bases each). The DNA matches TRBJ2-7 better at its end, which makes the J call doubtful. The germline CDR1 and CDR2 sequences are SGHTA and FQGTGA. The CDR3 loop spans 13 amino acids.

This chain links TRBV28 with TRBJ1-4, with D hard to call. Germline values: CDR1 MDHEN, CDR2 SYDVKM. This CDR3 has 16 residues. V shed 4 bases and J shed 0 bases, with 12 bases lying between them. The CDR3 nucleotides are TGTGCCAGCAGTTCACCGGGAGGCCCAACTAATGAAAAACTGTTTTTT. It is translated as CASSSPGGPTNEKLFF. Full variable domain (outside the CDR3, taken from reference TRBV28 and TRBJ1-4): DVKVTQSSRYLVKRTGEKVFLECVQDMDHENMFWYRQDPGLGLRLIYFSYDVKMKEKGDIPEGYSVSREKKERFSLILESASTNQTSMYLCASSSPGGPTNEKLFFGSGTQLSVL.

With regard to this clone: At the DNA level, this CDR3 is encoded by other sequences in the same sample as well. This chain uses TRBV28 with TRBJ2-7, with D unresolved. Germline assignment: CDR1 MDHEN and CDR2 SYDVKM. The CDR3 length is 14 residues. V lost 4 bases to trimming and J lost 4 bases, with 14 bases between them. Here the CDR3 reads CASSSPTGTYEQYF. CDR3 sequence (DNA): TGTGCCAGCAGTTCCCCGACGGGCACTTACGAGCAGTACTTC.

In the case of this clone: The sample has other DNA sequences that encode this CDR3 too. J is TRBJ2-1 and V is TRBV28; D tentatively fits TRBD1 or TRBD2 (5 bases each). The CDR3 loop spans 11 amino acids. CDR1 is MDHEN and CDR2 is SYDVKM in the germline V gene. Trimming pared 6 bases from V and 6 bases from J, leaving 6 bases between. The CDR3 nucleotides read TGTGCCAGCAGGGGGGTCAATGAGCAGTTCTTC. The encoded protein is CASRGVNEQFF.

The CDR3 DNA reads as TGTGCCAGCTCACCTGGCCTAGCGGGAGGGCCGGTGCATGGAAGGGCCCTCTACGAGCAGTACTTC. Its protein is CASSPGLAGGPVHGRALYEQYF. The chain uses TRBV18 and TRBJ2-7; TRBD2 matches 12 bases. This CDR3 is built from 22 residues. With V trimmed by 3 bases and J by 3 bases, 24 bases remained unmatched. CDR1 is KGHSH, CDR2 LQKENI, per germline.

This rearrangement joins TRBV29-1 to TRBJ1-5; D is possibly TRBD1 (5 bases). Trimming shortened V by 6 bases and J by 7 bases, and 16 bases separated the two germline ends. The CDR3 covers 13 residues. The germline gives CDR1 SQVTM, CDR2 ANQGSEA. The CDR3 loop is CSVGVGSGQPQHF. In DNA form, the CDR3 reads TGCAGCGTGGGGGTAGGGAGTGGACAGCCCCAGCATTTT.